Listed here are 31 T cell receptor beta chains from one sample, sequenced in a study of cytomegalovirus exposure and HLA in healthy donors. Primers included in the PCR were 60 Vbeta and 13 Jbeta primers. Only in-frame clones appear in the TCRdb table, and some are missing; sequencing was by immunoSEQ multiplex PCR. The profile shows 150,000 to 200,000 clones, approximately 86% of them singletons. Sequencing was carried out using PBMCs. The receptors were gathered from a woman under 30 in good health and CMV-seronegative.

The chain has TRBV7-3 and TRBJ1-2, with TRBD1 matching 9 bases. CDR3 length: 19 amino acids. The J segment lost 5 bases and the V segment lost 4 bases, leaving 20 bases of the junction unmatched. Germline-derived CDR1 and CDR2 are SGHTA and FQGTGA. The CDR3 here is CASSSPPAPGQGRRYGYTF. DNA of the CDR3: TGTGCCAGCAGCTCGCCACCCGCCCCGGGACAGGGTCGGAGGTATGGCTACACCTTC.

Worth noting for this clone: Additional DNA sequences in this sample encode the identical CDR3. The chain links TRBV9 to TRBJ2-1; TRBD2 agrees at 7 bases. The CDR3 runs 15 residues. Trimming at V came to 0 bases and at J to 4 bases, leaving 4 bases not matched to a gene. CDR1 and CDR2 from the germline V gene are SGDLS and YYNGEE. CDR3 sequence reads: CASSVGGGRYNEQFF. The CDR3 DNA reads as TGTGCCAGCAGCGTAGGGGGAGGGCGATACAATGAGCAGTTCTTC.

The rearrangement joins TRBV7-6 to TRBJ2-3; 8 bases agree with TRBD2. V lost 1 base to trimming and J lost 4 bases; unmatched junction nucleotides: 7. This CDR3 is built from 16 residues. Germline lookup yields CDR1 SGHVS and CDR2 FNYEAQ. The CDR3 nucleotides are TGTGCCAGCAGCTTAGGAGCGGGAGTCGGGGCAGATACGCAGTATTTT. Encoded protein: CASSLGAGVGADTQYF. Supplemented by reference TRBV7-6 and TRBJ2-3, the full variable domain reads GAGVSQSPRYKVTKRGQDVALRCDPISGHVSLYWYRQALGQGPEFLTYFNYEAQQDKSGLPNDRFSAERPEGSISTLTIQRTEQRDSAMYRCASSLGAGVGADTQYFGPGTRLTVL.

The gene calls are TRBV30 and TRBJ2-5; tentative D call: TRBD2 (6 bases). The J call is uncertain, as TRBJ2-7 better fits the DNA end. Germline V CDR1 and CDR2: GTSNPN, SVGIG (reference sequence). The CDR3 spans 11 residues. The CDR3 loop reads CALEGPYEQYF. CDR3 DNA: TGTGCTTTGGAGGGGCCCTACGAGCAGTACTTC.

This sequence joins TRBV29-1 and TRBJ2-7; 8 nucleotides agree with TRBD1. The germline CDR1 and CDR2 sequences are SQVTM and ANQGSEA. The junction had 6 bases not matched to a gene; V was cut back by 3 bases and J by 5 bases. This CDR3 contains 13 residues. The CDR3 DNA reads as TGCAGCGTTGACCCAGGGGGCACGGACGAGCAGTACTTC. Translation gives CSVDPGGTDEQYF.

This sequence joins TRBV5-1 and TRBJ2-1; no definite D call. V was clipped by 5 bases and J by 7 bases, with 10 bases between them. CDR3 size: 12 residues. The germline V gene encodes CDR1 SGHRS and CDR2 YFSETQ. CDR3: CASSNSLNEQFF. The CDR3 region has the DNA TGCGCCAGCAGTAACAGTTTGAATGAGCAGTTCTTC.

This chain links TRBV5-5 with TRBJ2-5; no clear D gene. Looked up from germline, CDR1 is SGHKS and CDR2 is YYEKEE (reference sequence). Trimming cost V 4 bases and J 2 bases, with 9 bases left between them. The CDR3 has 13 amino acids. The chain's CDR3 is CASSPRHQETQYF. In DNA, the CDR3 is TGTGCCAGCAGCCCGAGGCATCAAGAGACCCAGTACTTC.

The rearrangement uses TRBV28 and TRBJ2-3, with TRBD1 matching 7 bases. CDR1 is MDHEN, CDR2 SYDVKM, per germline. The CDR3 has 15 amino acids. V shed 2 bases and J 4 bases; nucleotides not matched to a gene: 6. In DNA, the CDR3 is TGTGCCAGCAGTTTACCGGACAGGCAATCAGATACGCAGTATTTT. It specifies CASSLPDRQSDTQYF.

The CDR3 is CASSLDPPGQGFSGNTIYF. CDR3 nucleotides: TGTGCCAGCAGCTTAGATCCTCCGGGACAGGGATTCTCTGGAAACACCATATATTTT. This chain joins TRBV11-2 and TRBJ1-3, with 9 bases aligning to TRBD1. The ends lost 0 bases at V and 0 bases at J; junction bases unmatched: 9. The CDR3 is 19 residues long. Germline CDR1 SGHAT, CDR2 FQNNGV. Based on the CDR3 plus reference TRBV11-2 and TRBJ1-3, the full variable domain is EAGVAQSPRYKIIEKRQSVAFWCNPISGHATLYWYQQILGQGPKLLIQFQNNGVVDDSQLPKDRFSAERLKGVDSTLKIQPAKLEDSAVYLCASSLDPPGQGFSGNTIYFGEGSWLTVV.

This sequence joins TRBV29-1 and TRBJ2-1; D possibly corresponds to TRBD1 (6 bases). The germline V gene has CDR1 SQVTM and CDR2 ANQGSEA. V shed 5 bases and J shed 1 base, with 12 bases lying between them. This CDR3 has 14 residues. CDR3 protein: CSVPAQGSYNEQFF. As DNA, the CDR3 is TGCAGCGTTCCCGCCCAGGGGTCCTACAATGAGCAGTTCTTC.

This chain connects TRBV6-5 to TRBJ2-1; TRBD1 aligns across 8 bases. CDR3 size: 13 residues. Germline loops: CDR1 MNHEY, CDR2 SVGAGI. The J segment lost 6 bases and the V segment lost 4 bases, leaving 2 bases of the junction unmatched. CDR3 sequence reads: CASSFTGGNEQFF. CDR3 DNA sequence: TGTGCCAGCAGTTTTACAGGGGGCAATGAGCAGTTCTTC.

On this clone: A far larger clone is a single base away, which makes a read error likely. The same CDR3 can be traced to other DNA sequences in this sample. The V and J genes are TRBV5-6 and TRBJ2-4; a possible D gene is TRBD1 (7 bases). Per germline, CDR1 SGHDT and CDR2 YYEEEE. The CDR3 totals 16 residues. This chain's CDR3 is CASSPARGVAKNIQYF. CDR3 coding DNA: TGTGCTAGCAGCCCAGCCAGGGGGGTGGCCAAAAACATTCAGTACTTC.

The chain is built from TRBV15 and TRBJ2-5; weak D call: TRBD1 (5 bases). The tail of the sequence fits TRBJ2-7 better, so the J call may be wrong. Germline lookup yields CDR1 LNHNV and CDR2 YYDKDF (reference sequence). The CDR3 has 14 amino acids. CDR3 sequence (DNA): TGTGCCACCAGCAGAGAGGACACCGCCTACGAGCAGTACTTC. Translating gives CATSREDTAYEQYF.

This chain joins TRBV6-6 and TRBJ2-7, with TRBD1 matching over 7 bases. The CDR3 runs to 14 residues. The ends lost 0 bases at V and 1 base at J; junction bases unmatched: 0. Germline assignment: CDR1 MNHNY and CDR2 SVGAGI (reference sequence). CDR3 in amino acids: CASSYSGQSYEQYF. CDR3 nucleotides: TGTGCCAGCAGTTACTCGGGACAGTCCTACGAGCAGTACTTC.

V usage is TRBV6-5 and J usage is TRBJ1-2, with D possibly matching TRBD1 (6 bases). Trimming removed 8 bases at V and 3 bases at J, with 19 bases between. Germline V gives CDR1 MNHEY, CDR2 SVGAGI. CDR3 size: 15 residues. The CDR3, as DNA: TGTGCCAGCTCCTCTGGGGGCACAGGCGACTATGGCTACACCTTC. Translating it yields CASSSGGTGDYGYTF.

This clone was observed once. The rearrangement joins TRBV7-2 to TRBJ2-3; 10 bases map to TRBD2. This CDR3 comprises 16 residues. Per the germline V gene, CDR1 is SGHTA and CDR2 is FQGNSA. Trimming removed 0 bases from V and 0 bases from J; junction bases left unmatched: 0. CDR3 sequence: CASSLAGLASTDTQYF. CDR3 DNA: TGTGCCAGCAGCTTAGCGGGACTAGCGAGCACAGATACGCAGTATTTT.

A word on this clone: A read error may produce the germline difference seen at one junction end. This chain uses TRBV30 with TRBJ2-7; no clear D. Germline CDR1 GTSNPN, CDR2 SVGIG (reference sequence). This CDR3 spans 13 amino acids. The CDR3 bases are TGTGCCTGGAGTGCCTTTTCCTCCGACGAGCAGTACTTC. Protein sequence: CAWSAFSSDEQYF. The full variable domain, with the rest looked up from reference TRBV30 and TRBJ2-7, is SQTIHQWPATLVQPVGSPLSLECTVEGTSNPNLYWYRQAAGRGLQLLFYSVGIGQISSEVPQNLSASRPQDRQFILSSKKLLLSDSGFYLCAWSAFSSDEQYFGPGTRLTVT.

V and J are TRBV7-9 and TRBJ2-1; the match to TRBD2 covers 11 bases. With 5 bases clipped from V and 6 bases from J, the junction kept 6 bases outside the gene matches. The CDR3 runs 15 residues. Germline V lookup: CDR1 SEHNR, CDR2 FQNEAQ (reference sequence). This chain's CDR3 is CASSQGLADPNEQFF. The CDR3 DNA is TGTGCCAGCAGCCAGGGACTAGCGGACCCCAATGAGCAGTTCTTC.

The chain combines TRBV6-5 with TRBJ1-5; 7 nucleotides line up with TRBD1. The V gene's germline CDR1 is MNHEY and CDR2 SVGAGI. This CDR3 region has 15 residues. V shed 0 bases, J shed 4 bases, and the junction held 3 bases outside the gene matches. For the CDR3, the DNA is TGTGCCAGCAGTTACTCCATGGACAGGAATCAGCCCCAGCATTTT. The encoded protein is CASSYSMDRNQPQHF.

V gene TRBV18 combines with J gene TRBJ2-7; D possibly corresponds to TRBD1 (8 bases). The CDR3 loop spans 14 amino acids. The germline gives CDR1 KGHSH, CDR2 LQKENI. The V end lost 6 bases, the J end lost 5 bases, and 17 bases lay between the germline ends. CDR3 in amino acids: CASSPTGGGHEQYF. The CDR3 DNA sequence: TGTGCCAGCTCCCCAACAGGGGGGGGCCACGAGCAGTACTTC.

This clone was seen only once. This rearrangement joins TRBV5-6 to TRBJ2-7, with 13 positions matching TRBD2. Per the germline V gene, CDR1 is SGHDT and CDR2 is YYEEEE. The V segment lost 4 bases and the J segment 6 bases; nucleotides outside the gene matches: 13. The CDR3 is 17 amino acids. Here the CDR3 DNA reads TGTGCCAGCAGCAGGACTAGCGGGAGTAGTTTGGCCCTCGAGCAGTACTTC. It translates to CASSRTSGSSLALEQYF.

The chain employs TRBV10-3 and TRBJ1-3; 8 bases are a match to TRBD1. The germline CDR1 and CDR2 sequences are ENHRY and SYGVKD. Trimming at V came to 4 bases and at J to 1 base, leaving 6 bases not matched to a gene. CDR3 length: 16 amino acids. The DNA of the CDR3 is TGTGCCATCAGTGCGGGACAGGCGATGTCTGGAAACACCATATATTTT. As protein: CAISAGQAMSGNTIYF.

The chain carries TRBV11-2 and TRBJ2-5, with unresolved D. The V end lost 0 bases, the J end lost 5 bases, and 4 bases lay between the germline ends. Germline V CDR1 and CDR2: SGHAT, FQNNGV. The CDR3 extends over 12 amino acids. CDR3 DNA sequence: TGTGCCAGCAGCTTAGACCGGGAGACCCAGTACTTC. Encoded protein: CASSLDRETQYF.

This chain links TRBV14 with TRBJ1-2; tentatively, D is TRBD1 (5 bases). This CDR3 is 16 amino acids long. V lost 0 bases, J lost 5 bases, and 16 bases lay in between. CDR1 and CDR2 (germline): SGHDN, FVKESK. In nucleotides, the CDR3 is TGTGCCAGCAGCCAAGAAGTTCCGACAGCTCCTTATGGCTACACCTTC. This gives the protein CASSQEVPTAPYGYTF.

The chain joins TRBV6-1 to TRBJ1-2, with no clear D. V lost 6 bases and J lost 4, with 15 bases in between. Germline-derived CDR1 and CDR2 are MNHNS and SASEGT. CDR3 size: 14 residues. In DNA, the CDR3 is TGTGCCAGCAGCCTACCCACCGGGATCTATGGCTACACCTTC. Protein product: CASSLPTGIYGYTF.

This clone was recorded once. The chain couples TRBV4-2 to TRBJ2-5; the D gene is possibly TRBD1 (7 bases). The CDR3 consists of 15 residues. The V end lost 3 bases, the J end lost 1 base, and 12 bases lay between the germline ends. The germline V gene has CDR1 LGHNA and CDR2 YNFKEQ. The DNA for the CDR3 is TGTGCCAGCAGCCAGGAGGGGGCAATCCAAGAGACCCAGTACTTC. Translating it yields CASSQEGAIQETQYF.

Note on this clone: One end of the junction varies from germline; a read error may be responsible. CDR3 sequence reads: CSSSVGTGLSYNSPLHF. CDR3 nucleotide sequence: TGTTCCAGCAGCGTCGGGACAGGGCTCTCCTATAATTCACCCCTCCACTTT. This chain joins TRBV7-9 and TRBJ1-6; 9 positions match TRBD1. Germline assignment: CDR1 SEHNR and CDR2 FQNEAQ (reference sequence). The CDR3 loop spans 17 amino acids.

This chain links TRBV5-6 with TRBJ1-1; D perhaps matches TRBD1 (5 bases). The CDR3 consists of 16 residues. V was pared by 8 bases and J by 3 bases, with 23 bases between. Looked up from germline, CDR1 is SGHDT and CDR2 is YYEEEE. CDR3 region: CARSPGGVAKDTEAFF. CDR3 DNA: TGTGCCAGGAGCCCCGGGGGAGTGGCGAAGGACACTGAAGCTTTCTTT.

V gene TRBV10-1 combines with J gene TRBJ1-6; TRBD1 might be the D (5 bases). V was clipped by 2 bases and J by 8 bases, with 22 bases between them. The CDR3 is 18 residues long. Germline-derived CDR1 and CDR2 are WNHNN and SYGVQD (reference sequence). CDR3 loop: CASSEGGVVGPYDSPLHF. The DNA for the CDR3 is TGCGCCAGCAGTGAGGGGGGGGTGGTTGGGCCTTATGATTCACCCCTCCACTTT.

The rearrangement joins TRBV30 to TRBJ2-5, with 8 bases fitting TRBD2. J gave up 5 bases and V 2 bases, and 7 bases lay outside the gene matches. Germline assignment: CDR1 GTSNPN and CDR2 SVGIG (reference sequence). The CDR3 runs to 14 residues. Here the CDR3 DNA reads TGTGCCTGGAGTCCGGGGGGGTCAAGGGAGACCCAGTACTTC. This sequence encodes CAWSPGGSRETQYF.

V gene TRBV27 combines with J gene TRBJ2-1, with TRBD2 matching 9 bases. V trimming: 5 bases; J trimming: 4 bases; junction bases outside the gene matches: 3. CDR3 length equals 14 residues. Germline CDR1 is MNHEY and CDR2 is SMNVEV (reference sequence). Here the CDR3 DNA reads TGTGCCAGCAGTATAGCGGGAGCTTACAATGAGCAGTTCTTC. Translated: CASSIAGAYNEQFF.